This T cell receptor beta chain emerged from a study of blood T cell repertoires in COVID-19 (TCRdb year 2020). With respect to the entire study: Samples from collaborators originated in the United States, Italy and Spain and spanned both the acute and convalescent phases of COVID-19. The prospective study material was composed of cDNA or gDNA derived from T cells, B-cell-depleted T cells, or PBMCs. The dataset comprised deeply sampled blood TCRbeta repertoires from subjects exposed to, actively infected with, or recovered from COVID-19. The repertoires were released in a freely available public database intended as a resource for research on the immune response to SARS-CoV-2. Samples came from the ongoing ImmuneRACE study (first 160 participants) plus 1,254 subjects from 6 global collaborators. A de-identified subject ID, COVID-19 status, age in years and sex were almost always included in the sample metadata. Where available, HLA class I and class II types were taken from metadata supplied by the sample provider and were not determined by assay-based typing.

TCRbeta CDR3 regions were amplified from genomic DNA using the immunoSEQ Assay, a bias-controlled multiplex PCR. On the study's bioinformatics: The number of nucleated cells in each sample was estimated by amplification of reference gene primers within the assay. To quantify the absolute abundance of each unique TCRbeta CDR3 rearrangement, sequence reads were collapsed and filtered. For each sample, productive Simpson clonality was calculated as the square root of Simpson's diversity index over productive rearrangements. TCRdb retrieved this table from immuneACCESS and kept in-frame rearrangements only. Not all clones are present; in checked studies, unresolved V genes account for under half, and no reason is known for the remainder. The V and J calls and the clone size are those of that table, but D and trimming were determined from the DNA. The sample table holds about 230,000 clones, of which over 80% were seen once. Of the sample, roughly 3% falls within the top ten clones.

Summary of the overall study and its limitations: How much clinical and demographic metadata was included differed by source and by participant, and the metadata was provided uncurated.

One collaborating source in Seattle enrolled patients while the patients were actively infected and followed the patients over time throughout the course of disease. Each collaborating institution followed its own protocols to collect whole blood in K2EDTA tubes. For TCRbeta analysis, collaborator samples were shipped as frozen whole blood, as isolated PBMCs, or as DNA extracted from either sample type. Concerning this clone itself: Its antigen specificity is not known. No much larger clone is present one base from it, and per-base qualities are unavailable.

The TCR sequence derives from a young man with COVID-19, enrolled during active disease. The sequencing input was peripheral blood.

The CDR3 region reads CSVDRANTEAFF. The sequenced DNA: TGCAGCGTTGACAGGGCGAACACTGAAGCTTTCTTT. This sequence uses TRBV29-1 and TRBJ1-1; the D gene is possibly TRBD1, with 5 bases matching. V and J are truncated by 3 bases and 1 base respectively, leaving an intervening sequence of 6 bases. The germline V gene specifies SQVTM as CDR1 and ANQGSEA as CDR2. The CDR3 runs 12 amino acids, cysteine and phenylalanine included. The DNA shown is the 36-base CDR3, in frame from base 1.